The 15 T cell receptor beta chains presented below share a single source sample, sequenced in a study of shared clonotypes between healthy human individuals. Generated by immunoSEQ multiplex PCR, the TCRdb table keeps only in-frame clones and is missing some. The profile covers about 680,000 clones, with 60% to 75% appearing a single time and 1.5% to 2% taken by the ten largest. The specimen sequenced was memory CD4+ T cells sorted from blood. Stated subset: CD45RA-negative fraction. The receptors stem from a woman between 25 and 40 years old in good health.

To note about this clone: Other DNA sequences in the sample encode the same CDR3. The chain couples TRBV28 to TRBJ2-3; no firm D call. Trimming took off 2 bases at V and 4 bases at J, with 10 bases between the two ends. Germline CDR1 is MDHEN and CDR2 is SYDVKM. This CDR3 comprises 14 residues. In DNA form, the CDR3 reads TGTGCCAGCAGTTTAGGACCTCCCCCAGATACGCAGTATTTT. This sequence encodes CASSLGPPPDTQYF.

The chain is built from TRBV2 and TRBJ2-6, with D uncertain. The CDR3 extends over 15 amino acids. Trimming removed 10 bases from V and 0 bases from J, with 13 bases in between. Germline V gene lookup returns CDR1 SNHLY and CDR2 FYNNEI. The CDR3 loop reads CANQETDSGANVLTF. The CDR3 nucleotides read TGTGCCAACCAAGAAACAGACTCTGGGGCCAACGTCCTGACTTTC.

The chain's CDR3 is CASSTDRNQPQHF. Here the CDR3 DNA reads TGTGCCAGCAGCACGGACAGAAATCAGCCCCAGCATTTT. The chain couples TRBV6-5 to TRBJ1-5, with TRBD1 as a possible D gene (6 bases). V was trimmed by 6 bases and J by 4 bases, leaving 10 bases between them. The germline CDR1 and CDR2 sequences are MNHEY and SVGAGI. This CDR3 has 13 residues.

This clone was seen a handful of times. The chain recombines TRBV7-2 with TRBJ2-2; D gene ambiguous. The germline V and J ends were trimmed by 3 bases and 4 bases, with 9 bases remaining between them. From germline, CDR1 is SGHTA and CDR2 FQGNSA. The CDR3 covers 14 residues. CDR3 nucleotide sequence: TGTGCCAGCAGCTTGCAGATGGGCACCGGGGAGCTGTTTTTT. Residues: CASSLQMGTGELFF.

The sample holds one count of this clone. The rearrangement uses TRBV5-1 and TRBJ2-2, with a possible D match to TRBD2 (6 bases). CDR3 size: 14 residues. The V end lost 3 bases, the J end lost 7 bases, and 13 bases lay between the germline ends. Germline V lookup: CDR1 SGHRS, CDR2 YFSETQ. In nucleotides, the CDR3 is TGCGCCAGCAGCTACGGACTCGGGGGCGGGGAGCTGTTTTTT. Protein sequence: CASSYGLGGGELFF.

The chain recombines TRBV4-2 with TRBJ2-6; D is unclear. The CDR3 runs to 16 residues. V lost 1 base and J lost 0, with 7 bases in between. Germline V CDR1 and CDR2: LGHNA, YNFKEQ. The CDR3 is CASSQAQNSGANVLTF. CDR3 nucleotides: TGTGCCAGCAGCCAAGCTCAGAACTCTGGGGCCAACGTCCTGACTTTC.

This clone was detected a few times. The chain couples TRBV7-9 to TRBJ2-3; D uncertain. There are 13 residues in the CDR3. Trimming shortened V by 4 bases and J by 2 bases, and 7 bases separated the two germline ends. From germline, CDR1 is SEHNR and CDR2 FQNEAQ (reference sequence). CDR3 region: CASSYPVTDTQYF. The DNA of the CDR3 is TGTGCCAGCAGCTACCCGGTCACAGATACGCAGTATTTT.

About this clone: The same CDR3 also results from other DNA sequences found in this sample. The chain has TRBV11-2 and TRBJ2-3; D assignment may be TRBD1 or TRBD2 (6 bases each). Trimming cost V 1 base and J 1 base, with 9 bases left between them. CDR1 is SGHAT, CDR2 FQNNGV, per germline. The CDR3 is 15 residues long. The CDR3 coding sequence is TGTGCCAGCAGCTTAGCGGGGGCCGGCACAGATACGCAGTATTTT. Translating gives CASSLAGAGTDTQYF.

This clone was recorded only once. V gene TRBV19 combines with J gene TRBJ2-7; D gene uncertain. The germline gives CDR1 LNHDA, CDR2 SQIVND (reference sequence). The CDR3 covers 14 residues. Trimming removed 5 bases at V and 6 bases at J, with 17 bases between. CDR3 loop: CASSPRTQGGEQYF. CDR3 sequence (DNA): TGTGCCAGTAGTCCCAGGACGCAAGGCGGCGAGCAGTACTTC. Combining the CDR3 with reference TRBV19 and TRBJ2-7 gives the whole variable domain DGGITQSPKYLFRKEGQNVTLSCEQNLNHDAMYWYRQDPGQGLRLIYYSQIVNDFQKGDIAEGYSVSREKKESFPLTVTSAQKNPTAFYLCASSPRTQGGEQYFGPGTRLTVT.

CDR3 sequence (DNA): TGTGCCAGCAGTGTAAGCGGGAGTACACGGAATGAGCAGTTCTTC. It yields the protein CASSVSGSTRNEQFF. The chain uses TRBV6-1 and TRBJ2-1; 8 bases fit TRBD2. The CDR3 runs to 15 residues. Germline assignment: CDR1 MNHNS and CDR2 SASEGT. The V and J ends lost 4 bases and 7 bases, in that order; junction bases with no gene match: 9.

V usage is TRBV18 and J usage is TRBJ2-1; 9 positions match TRBD1. Trimming removed 6 bases from V and 7 bases from J; junction bases left unmatched: 10. The CDR3 is 15 residues long. Looked up from germline, CDR1 is KGHSH and CDR2 is LQKENI. CDR3 protein: CASSPAGTGMNEQFF. DNA for the CDR3: TGTGCCAGCTCCCCAGCGGGGACAGGGATGAATGAGCAGTTCTTC.

The rearrangement joins TRBV11-2 to TRBJ1-1; TRBD1 matches 7 bases. With 2 bases clipped from V and 6 bases from J, the junction kept 12 bases outside the gene matches. There are 16 residues in the CDR3. The germline V gene has CDR1 SGHAT and CDR2 FQNNGV. The CDR3 DNA is TGTGCCAGCAGCTTACAGCGGATAGGGGGCAGCTCTGAAGCTTTCTTT. It specifies CASSLQRIGGSSEAFF.

This clone was seen just once. This chain connects TRBV6-1 to TRBJ2-7, with 8 bases that match TRBD1. CDR1 is MNHNS, CDR2 SASEGT, per germline. This CDR3 has 12 residues. V gave up 1 base and J gave up 9 bases; unmatched junction bases: 2. The CDR3 DNA is TGTGCCAGCAGTGAAGTGGACAGGGTGCAGTACTTC. Its translation: CASSEVDRVQYF.

This clone was found many times. CDR3 sequence (DNA): TGTGCCAGCAGTTTGTACGGGACAGGAGTCTACGAGCAGTACTTC. Its translation: CASSLYGTGVYEQYF. V is TRBV28 and J is TRBJ2-7; 8 bases map to TRBD1. Looked up from germline, CDR1 is MDHEN and CDR2 is SYDVKM. CDR3 length: 15 amino acids. The V segment lost 3 bases and the J segment 3 bases; nucleotides outside the gene matches: 7.

Ten or more counts support this clone. The V call is TRBV29-1, the J call TRBJ2-5; unclear D gene. V lost 3 bases and J lost 7, with 9 bases in between. Germline V CDR1 and CDR2: SQVTM, ANQGSEA. This CDR3 spans 11 amino acids. In DNA, the CDR3 is TGCAGCGTTGATGGCTCAGGGACCCAGTACTTC. Residues: CSVDGSGTQYF.